A selection of T cell receptor beta chains follows, all from one sample in a study of cytomegalovirus exposure and HLA in healthy donors. The assay was immunoSEQ multiplex PCR, and TCRdb's table has in-frame clones only and misses some. This sample's clone table lists approximately 200,000 clones. The material sequenced was PBMCs. All receptors come from a boy younger than 18 in good health and CMV-seronegative. CDR3s include the opening cysteine and the closing phenylalanine or tryptophan. Fields, in order: V gene, CDR3 length, J gene, D gene, CDR3 protein, CDR3 DNA. The D gene is left open where the match is weak.

>TRBV6-5|14|TRBJ2-1|TRBD2
CASSYLNSGGVPFF
TGTGCCAGCAGTTACCTCAATAGCGGGGGTGTGCCGTTCTTC
>TRBV27|17|TRBJ2-6|TRBD1
CASSTGQGAAGANVLTF
TGTGCCAGCAGTACGGGACAGGGAGCTGCTGGGGCCAACGTCCTGACTTTC
>TRBV11-2|15|TRBJ2-7|TRBD2
CASSLSSGGGYEQYF
TGTGCCAGCAGCTTATCCAGTGGGGGGGGATACGAGCAGTACTTC
>TRBV27|18|TRBJ1-1|TRBD1
CASSLGGQGRRVGTEAFF
TGTGCCAGCAGTTTAGGGGGACAGGGGCGAAGGGTAGGCACTGAAGCTTTCTTT
>TRBV14|15|TRBJ1-3|.
CASSQAGTRRNTIYF
TGTGCCAGCAGCCAAGCCGGGACTAGGAGAAACACCATATATTTT
>TRBV28|13|TRBJ1-2|.
CASSFKRVGGYTF
TGTGCCAGCAGTTTCAAGAGGGTGGGTGGCTACACCTTC
>TRBV2|14|TRBJ2-3|TRBD2
CAGSSGGGTDTQYF
TGTGCCGGATCTAGCGGGGGGGGCACAGATACGCAGTATTTT
>TRBV27|15|TRBJ2-1|TRBD2
CASSRLGLAGGEQFF
TGTGCCAGCAGCCGACTGGGACTAGCGGGGGGTGAGCAGTTCTTC
>TRBV7-9|17|TRBJ1-2|TRBD1
CASSLSAISGTGDGYTF
TGTGCCAGCAGCTTGTCCGCCATCTCCGGGACAGGGGATGGCTACACCTTC
>TRBV28|16|TRBJ2-6|TRBD1
CASSRGQVSGANVLTF
TGTGCCAGCAGTCGCGGACAGGTCTCTGGGGCCAACGTCCTGACTTTC
>TRBV4-1|15|TRBJ1-1|.
CASSQGGQGTTEAFF
TGCGCCAGCAGCCAAGGAGGTCAGGGGACCACTGAAGCTTTCTTT
>TRBV18|13|TRBJ1-2|TRBD1
CASSPDREHGYTF
TGTGCCAGCTCACCAGACAGGGAGCATGGCTACACCTTC
>TRBV5-1|15|TRBJ2-2|TRBD1
CASSGIQGLTGELFF
TGCGCCAGCAGCGGAATACAGGGGTTGACCGGGGAGCTGTTTTTT
>TRBV6-5|15|TRBJ2-1|TRBD1
CASSGWDREYNEQFF
TGTGCCAGCAGCGGGTGGGACAGGGAGTACAATGAGCAGTTCTTC
>TRBV7-2|15|TRBJ2-7|TRBD1
CASSLAPGQGLEQYF
TGTGCCAGCAGCTTAGCTCCGGGACAGGGGCTGGAGCAGTACTTC
>TRBV14|16|TRBJ2-7|.
CASSLSGGGSFSGQYF
TGTGCCAGCAGCCTCTCGGGAGGGGGCTCCTTCTCAGGGCAGTACTTC
>TRBV6-5|11|TRBJ1-2|.
CARPWGGGYTF
TGTGCCAGGCCCTGGGGAGGAGGCTACACCTTC
>TRBV9|15|TRBJ2-1|TRBD2
CASSPLAGSYNEQFF
TGTGCCAGCAGCCCCCTAGCGGGGTCCTACAATGAGCAGTTCTTC
>TRBV7-3|14|TRBJ2-1|TRBD2
CASSPSGGAGEQFF
TGTGCCAGCAGCCCTAGCGGGGGGGCGGGAGAGCAGTTCTTC
>TRBV6-5|13|TRBJ2-3|.
CASSTTEQDTQYF
TGTGCCAGCAGTACCACCGAGCAAGATACGCAGTATTTT
>TRBV7-2|13|TRBJ1-1|.
CASSLGRNTEAFF
TGTGCCAGCAGCTTGGGCAGGAACACTGAAGCTTTCTTT
>TRBV7-9|13|TRBJ1-2|TRBD1
CASSLGQGDGYTF
TGTGCCAGCAGCTTAGGACAGGGCGATGGCTACACCTTC
>TRBV14|16|TRBJ1-1|.
CASSRGGTFGATEAFF
.
>TRBV5-1|14|TRBJ2-3|.
CASSSLTSTDTQYF
TGCGCCAGCAGCTCATTGACTAGCACAGATACGCAGTATTTT
>TRBV14|16|TRBJ1-1|.
CASSQDPGTGSTEAFF
TGTGCCAGCAGCCAAGATCCGGGTACCGGATCCACTGAAGCTTTCTTT
>TRBV15|17|TRBJ1-4|TRBD1
CATARDRGAEGNEKLFF
TGTGCCACAGCTAGGGACAGGGGGGCGGAGGGTAATGAAAAACTGTTTTTT
>TRBV4-2|17|TRBJ2-2|TRBD2
CASSQLLAGGQTGELFF
TGTGCCAGCAGCCAACTCCTAGCGGGGGGGCAGACCGGGGAGCTGTTTTTT
>TRBV9|16|TRBJ1-1|TRBD1
CASSADPGQLNTEAFF
TGTGCCAGCAGCGCTGACCCGGGACAGCTGAACACTGAAGCTTTCTTT
>TRBV27|16|TRBJ1-5|.
CASSPYPQGTNQPQHF
TGTGCCAGCAGTCCGTACCCACAGGGTACCAATCAGCCCCAGCATTTT
>TRBV15|15|TRBJ2-7|.
CATSYGRAGVYEQYF
TGTGCCACCAGCTATGGTCGCGCTGGAGTCTACGAGCAGTACTTC
>TRBV5-5|16|TRBJ2-7|TRBD1
CASSVFPGTGLTEQYF
TGTGCCAGCAGCGTATTCCCCGGGACAGGGCTTACCGAGCAGTACTTC
>TRBV27|15|TRBJ2-1|.
CASSSVDDRVNEQFF
TGTGCCAGCAGTTCAGTGGATGATCGGGTCAATGAGCAGTTCTTC
>TRBV5-6|15|TRBJ2-1|TRBD1
CASGTRDRLGVEQFF
TGTGCCAGCGGTACCCGGGACAGGCTAGGTGTTGAGCAGTTCTTC
>TRBV19|16|TRBJ2-6|TRBD2
CASSYGGAAGANVLTF
TGTGCCAGTAGCTACGGGGGGGCCGCTGGGGCCAACGTCCTGACTTTC
>TRBV25-1|14|TRBJ2-1|TRBD2
CATQRGPSYNEQFF
TGTGCCACCCAGCGGGGGCCCTCCTACAATGAGCAGTTCTTC
>TRBV30|14|TRBJ1-2|.
CAWSTGGANYGYTF
TGTGCCTGGAGTACCGGCGGGGCTAACTATGGCTACACCTTC
>TRBV4-2|16|TRBJ1-2|.
CASSQAKIGTYYGYTF
TGTGCCAGCAGCCAAGCAAAGATCGGGACATACTATGGCTACACCTTC
>TRBV27|14|TRBJ2-5|.
CASSFSGKSETQYF
TGTGCCAGCAGTTTCTCCGGGAAGTCGGAGACCCAGTACTTC
>TRBV6-5|13|TRBJ1-2|TRBD1
CASSIDRDYGYTF
TGTGCCAGCAGTATTGACAGGGACTATGGCTACACCTTC
>TRBV9|15|TRBJ2-3|.
CASSEPREGTDTQYF
TGTGCCAGCAGCGAGCCCCGTGAAGGCACAGATACGCAGTATTTT
>TRBV7-3|14|TRBJ2-3|.
CASSLGLPPDTQYF
TGTGCCAGCAGCTTAGGACTCCCTCCAGATACGCAGTATTTT
>TRBV28|14|TRBJ2-5|TRBD1
CASSPQGAWETQYF
TGTGCCAGCAGTCCCCAGGGGGCGTGGGAGACCCAGTACTTC
>TRBV7-2|15|TRBJ1-2|TRBD1
CASSYRDSAVYGYTF
TGTGCCAGCAGCTACCGGGACAGCGCGGTATATGGCTACACCTTC
>TRBV7-6|14|TRBJ2-7|TRBD1
CASSEGALIPEQYF
TGTGCCAGCAGCGAGGGGGCTCTGATTCCCGAGCAGTACTTC
>TRBV5-8|12|TRBJ1-1|.
CASNSLGPEAFF
TGTGCCAGCAACTCCTTGGGTCCGGAGGCTTTCTTT
>TRBV5-1|16|TRBJ2-3|TRBD2
CASASGYRGVMDTQYF
TGCGCCAGCGCCAGCGGCTATCGGGGGGTCATGGATACGCAGTATTTT
>TRBV18|17|TRBJ1-2|.
CASSASPGQPITRGYTF
TGTGCCAGCTCAGCGTCGCCGGGACAACCTATAACTAGGGGCTACACCTTC
>TRBV2|16|TRBJ1-6|TRBD1
CASVGQGMFRNSPLHF
TGTGCCAGCGTCGGACAGGGGATGTTTAGGAATTCACCCCTCCACTTT
>TRBV28|15|TRBJ1-6|TRBD1
CASRPGTGNNSPLHF
TGTGCCAGCAGGCCCGGGACAGGGAACAATTCACCCCTCCACTTT
>TRBV2|15|TRBJ1-2|TRBD1
CASSGPDRGDYGYTF
TGTGCCAGCAGTGGCCCGGACAGGGGAGATTATGGCTACACCTTC
>TRBV5-1|15|TRBJ2-7|TRBD2
CASSLRSGGSYEQYF
TGCGCCAGCAGCTTAAGGAGCGGGGGGTCTTACGAGCAGTACTTC
>TRBV7-2|16|TRBJ1-3|.
CASSFRALGAGNTIYF
TGTGCCAGCAGCTTTCGGGCCCTGGGAGCTGGAAACACCATATATTTT